This is a list of T cell receptor beta chains from one sample in a study of beta chain features in type 1 diabetes. The table came from immunoSEQ multiplex PCR; TCRdb's copy has only in-frame clones and leaves some out. The sample shows under 350,000 clones, roughly 13% of them seen only once. Sequenced: naive CD4+ T cells from blood. The receptors originated from a man between 25 and 39 years old with type 1 diabetes. Both conserved end residues are part of each CDR3.

CDR3 protein: CASSPKGTSGEQYF
J gene: TRBJ2-7
V gene: TRBV18

CDR3 protein: CASSFDRAYEQYF
J gene: TRBJ2-7
V gene: TRBV5-4

CDR3 protein: CAWKAVPLRYSPLHF
J gene: TRBJ1-6
V gene: TRBV30

CDR3 protein: CASTGGDTQYF
J gene: TRBJ2-3
V gene: TRBV9

CDR3 protein: CASSFGGNYGYTF
J gene: TRBJ1-2
V gene: TRBV5-6

CDR3 protein: CASSQHSNEQFF
J gene: TRBJ2-1
V gene: TRBV4-1

CDR3 protein: CASSQDPSASEHNEQFF
J gene: TRBJ2-1
V gene: TRBV4-1

CDR3 protein: CASSQADRGLSEAFF
J gene: TRBJ1-1
V gene: TRBV4-2

CDR3 protein: CASSPQGLVYGYTF
J gene: TRBJ1-2
V gene: TRBV28

CDR3 protein: CASSSTGTAYGYTF
J gene: TRBJ1-2
V gene: TRBV7-2

CDR3 protein: CASSPPGQGVYEQYF
J gene: TRBJ2-7
V gene: TRBV18

CDR3 protein: CASSASPGSGRSEQYF
J gene: TRBJ2-7
V gene: TRBV9

CDR3 protein: CASSRYGYTF
J gene: TRBJ1-2
V gene: TRBV2

CDR3 protein: CASSRGTSGGGYEQYF
J gene: TRBJ2-7
V gene: TRBV4-2

CDR3 protein: CAWRGGSTEAFF
J gene: TRBJ1-1
V gene: TRBV30

CDR3 protein: CAWSVRTGIEKLFF
J gene: TRBJ1-4
V gene: TRBV30

CDR3 protein: CASSPPGGEQFF
J gene: TRBJ2-1
V gene: TRBV6-6

CDR3 protein: CASSLGGSGETQYF
J gene: TRBJ2-5
V gene: TRBV28